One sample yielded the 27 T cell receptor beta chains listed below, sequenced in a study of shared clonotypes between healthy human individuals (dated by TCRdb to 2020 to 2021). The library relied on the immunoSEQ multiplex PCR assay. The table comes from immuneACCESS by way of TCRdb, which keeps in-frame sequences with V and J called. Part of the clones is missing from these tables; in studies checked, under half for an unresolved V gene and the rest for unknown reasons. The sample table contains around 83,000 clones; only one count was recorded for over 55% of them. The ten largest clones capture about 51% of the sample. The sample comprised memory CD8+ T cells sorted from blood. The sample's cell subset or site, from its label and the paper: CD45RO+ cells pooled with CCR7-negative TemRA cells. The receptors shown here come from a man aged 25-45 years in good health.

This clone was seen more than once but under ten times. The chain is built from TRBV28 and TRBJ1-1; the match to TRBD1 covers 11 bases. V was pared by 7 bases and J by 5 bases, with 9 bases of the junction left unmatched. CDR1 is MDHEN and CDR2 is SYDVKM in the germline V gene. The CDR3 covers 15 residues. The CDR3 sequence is CASTLRTGGRTEAFF. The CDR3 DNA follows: TGTGCCAGCACCCTTAGGACAGGGGGCCGGACTGAAGCTTTCTTT.

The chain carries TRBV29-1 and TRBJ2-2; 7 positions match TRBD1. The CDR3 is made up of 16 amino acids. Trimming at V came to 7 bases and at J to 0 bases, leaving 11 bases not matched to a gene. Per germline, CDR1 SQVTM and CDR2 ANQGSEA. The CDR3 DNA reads TGCAGCGGATTACAGGGGACACGAACGAACACCGGGGAGCTGTTTTTT. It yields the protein CSGLQGTRTNTGELFF.

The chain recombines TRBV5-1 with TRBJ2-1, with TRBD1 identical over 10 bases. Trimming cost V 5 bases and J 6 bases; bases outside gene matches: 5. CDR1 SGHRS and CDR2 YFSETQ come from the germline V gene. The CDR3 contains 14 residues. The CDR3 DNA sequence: TGCGCCAGCAGACCGGACAGGGGGGTCAATGAGCAGTTCTTC. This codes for CASRPDRGVNEQFF.

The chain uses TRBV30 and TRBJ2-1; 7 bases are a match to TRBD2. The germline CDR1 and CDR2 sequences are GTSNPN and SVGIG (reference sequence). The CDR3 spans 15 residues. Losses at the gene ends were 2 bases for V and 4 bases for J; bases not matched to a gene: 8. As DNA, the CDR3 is TGTGCCTGGAGTTTAGAGACTAGCAAATACAATGAGCAGTTCTTC. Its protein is CAWSLETSKYNEQFF.

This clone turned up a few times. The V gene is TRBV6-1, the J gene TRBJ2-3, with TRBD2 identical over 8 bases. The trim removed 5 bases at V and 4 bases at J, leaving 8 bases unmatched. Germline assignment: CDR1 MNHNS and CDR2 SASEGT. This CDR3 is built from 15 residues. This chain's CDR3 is CASSRLSGTSDTQYF. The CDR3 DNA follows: TGTGCCAGCAGTAGACTTAGCGGGACGTCAGATACGCAGTATTTT.

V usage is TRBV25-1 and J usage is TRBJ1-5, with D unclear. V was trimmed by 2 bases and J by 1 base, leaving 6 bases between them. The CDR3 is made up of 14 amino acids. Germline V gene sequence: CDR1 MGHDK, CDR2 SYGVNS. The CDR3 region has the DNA TGTGCCAGCAGTGAAGGGCCAAGCAATCAGCCCCAGCATTTT. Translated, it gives CASSEGPSNQPQHF. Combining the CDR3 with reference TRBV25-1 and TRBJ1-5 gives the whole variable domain EADIYQTPRYLVIGTGKKITLECSQTMGHDKMYWYQQDPGMELHLIHYSYGVNSTEKGDLSSESTVSRIRTEHFPLTLESARPSHTSQYLCASSEGPSNQPQHFGDGTRLSIL.

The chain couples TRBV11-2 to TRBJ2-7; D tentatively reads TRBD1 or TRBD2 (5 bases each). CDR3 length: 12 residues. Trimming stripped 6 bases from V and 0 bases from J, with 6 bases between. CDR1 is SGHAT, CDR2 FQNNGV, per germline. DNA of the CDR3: TGTGCCAGCAGGAGGGGCTCCTACGAGCAGTACTTC. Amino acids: CASRRGSYEQYF.

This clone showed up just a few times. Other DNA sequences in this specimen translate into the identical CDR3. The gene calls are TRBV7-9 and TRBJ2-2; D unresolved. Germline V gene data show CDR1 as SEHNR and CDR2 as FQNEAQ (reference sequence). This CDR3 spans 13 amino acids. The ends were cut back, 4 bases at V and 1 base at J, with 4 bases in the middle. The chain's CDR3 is CASSSGNTGELFF. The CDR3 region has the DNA TGTGCCAGCAGCTCAGGGAACACCGGGGAGCTGTTTTTT.

For the CDR3, the DNA is TGTGCCACCAGCATCCCTAGCGGGAGGGCCGGTGGTGAGCAGTTCTTC. It yields the protein CATSIPSGRAGGEQFF. The V call is TRBV15, the J call TRBJ2-1; 12 bases map to TRBD2. The CDR3 extends over 16 amino acids. The trim removed 4 bases at V and 9 bases at J, leaving 10 bases unmatched. Germline assignment: CDR1 LNHNV and CDR2 YYDKDF (reference sequence).

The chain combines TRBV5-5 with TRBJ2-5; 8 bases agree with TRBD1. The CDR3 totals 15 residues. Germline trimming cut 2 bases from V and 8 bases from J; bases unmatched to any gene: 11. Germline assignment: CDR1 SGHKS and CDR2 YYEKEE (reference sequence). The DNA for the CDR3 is TGTGCCAGCAGCTTAATATTCGGACAGGGTATAACCCAGTACTTC. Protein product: CASSLIFGQGITQYF.

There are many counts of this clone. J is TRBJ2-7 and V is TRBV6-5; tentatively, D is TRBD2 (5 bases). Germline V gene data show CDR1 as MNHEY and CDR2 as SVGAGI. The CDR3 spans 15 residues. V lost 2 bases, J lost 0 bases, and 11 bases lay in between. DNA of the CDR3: TGTGCCAGCAGTTACGATAGCGAGGGCTCCTACGAGCAGTACTTC. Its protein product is CASSYDSEGSYEQYF.

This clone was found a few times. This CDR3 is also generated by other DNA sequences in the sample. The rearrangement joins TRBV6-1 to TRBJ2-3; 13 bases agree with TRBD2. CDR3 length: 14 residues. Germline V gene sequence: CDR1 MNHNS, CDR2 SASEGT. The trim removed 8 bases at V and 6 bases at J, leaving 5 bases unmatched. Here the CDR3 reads CASSGLAGADTQYF. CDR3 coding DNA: TGTGCCAGCTCCGGACTAGCGGGAGCTGATACGCAGTATTTT.

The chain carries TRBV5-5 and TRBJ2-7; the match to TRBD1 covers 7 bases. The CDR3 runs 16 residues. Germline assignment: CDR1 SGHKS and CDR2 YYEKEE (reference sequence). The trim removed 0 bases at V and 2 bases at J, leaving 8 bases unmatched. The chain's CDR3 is CASSLAGLQGAYEQYF. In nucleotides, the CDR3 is TGTGCCAGCAGCTTGGCCGGTCTGCAGGGGGCCTACGAGCAGTACTTC.

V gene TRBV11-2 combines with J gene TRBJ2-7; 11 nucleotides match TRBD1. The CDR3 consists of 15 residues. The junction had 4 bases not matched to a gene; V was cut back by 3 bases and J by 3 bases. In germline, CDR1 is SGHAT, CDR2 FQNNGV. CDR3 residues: CASSLGTGGFYEQYF. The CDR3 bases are TGTGCCAGCAGCTTGGGGACAGGGGGTTTCTACGAGCAGTACTTC.

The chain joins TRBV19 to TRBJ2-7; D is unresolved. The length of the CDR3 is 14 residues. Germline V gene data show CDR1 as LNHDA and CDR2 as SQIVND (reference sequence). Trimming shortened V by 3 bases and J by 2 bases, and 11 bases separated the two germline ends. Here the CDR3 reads CASSMEISTYEQYF. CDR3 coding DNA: TGTGCCAGTAGTATGGAGATTTCCACCTACGAGCAGTACTTC.

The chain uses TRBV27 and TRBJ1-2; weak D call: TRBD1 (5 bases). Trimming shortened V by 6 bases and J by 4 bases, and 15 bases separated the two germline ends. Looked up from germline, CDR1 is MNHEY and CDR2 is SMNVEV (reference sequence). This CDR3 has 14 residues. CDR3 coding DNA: TGTGCCAGCAGCGACTTGAGGGGAACCTATGGCTACACCTTC. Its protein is CASSDLRGTYGYTF.

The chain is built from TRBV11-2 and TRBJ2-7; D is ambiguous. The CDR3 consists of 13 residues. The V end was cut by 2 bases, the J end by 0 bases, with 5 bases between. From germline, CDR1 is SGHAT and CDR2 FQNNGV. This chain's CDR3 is CASSLLDSYEQYF. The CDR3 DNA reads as TGTGCCAGCAGCTTATTGGACTCCTACGAGCAGTACTTC.

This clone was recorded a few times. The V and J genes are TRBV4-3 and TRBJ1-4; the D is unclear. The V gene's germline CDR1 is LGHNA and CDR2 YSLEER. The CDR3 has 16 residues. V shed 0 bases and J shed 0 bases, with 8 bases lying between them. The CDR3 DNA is TGCGCCAGCAGCCAAGACGGTTCAACAACTAATGAAAAACTGTTTTTT. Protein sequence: CASSQDGSTTNEKLFF.

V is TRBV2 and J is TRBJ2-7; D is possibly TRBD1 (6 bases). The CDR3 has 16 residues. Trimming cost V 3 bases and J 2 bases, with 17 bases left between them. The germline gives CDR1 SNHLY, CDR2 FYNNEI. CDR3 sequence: CASSDGWTANPYEQYF. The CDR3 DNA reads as TGTGCCAGCAGTGACGGATGGACAGCAAACCCCTACGAGCAGTACTTC.

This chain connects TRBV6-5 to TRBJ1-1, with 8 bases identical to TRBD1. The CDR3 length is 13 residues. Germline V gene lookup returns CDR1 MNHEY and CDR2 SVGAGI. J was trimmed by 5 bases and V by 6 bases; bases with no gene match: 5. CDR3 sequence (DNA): TGTGCCAGCAGCACAGGGGGTTGGACTGAAGCTTTCTTT. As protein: CASSTGGWTEAFF.

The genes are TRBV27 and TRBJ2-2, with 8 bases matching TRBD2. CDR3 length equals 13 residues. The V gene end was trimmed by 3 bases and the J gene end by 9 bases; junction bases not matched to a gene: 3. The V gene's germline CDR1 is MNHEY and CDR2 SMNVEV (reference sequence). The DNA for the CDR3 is TGTGCCAGCAGTTTCGGGAGGGGCCGGGAGCTGTTTTTT. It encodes CASSFGRGRELFF.

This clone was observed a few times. CDR3 region: CASNKGRDNSYEQYF. CDR3 nucleotide sequence: TGTGCCAGCAATAAAGGCCGGGACAACTCCTACGAGCAGTACTTC. The V call is TRBV28, the J call TRBJ2-7; the D gene is possibly TRBD1 (6 bases). CDR1 and CDR2 from the germline V gene are MDHEN and SYDVKM. V lost 7 bases and J 0 bases, leaving 16 bases between the germline ends. The CDR3 spans 15 residues.

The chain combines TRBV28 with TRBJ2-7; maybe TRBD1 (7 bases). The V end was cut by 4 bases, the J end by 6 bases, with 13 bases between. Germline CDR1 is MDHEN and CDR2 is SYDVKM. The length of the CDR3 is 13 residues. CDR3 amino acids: CASSSYRGGEQYF. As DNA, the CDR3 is TGTGCCAGCAGTTCGTACAGGGGAGGCGAGCAGTACTTC.

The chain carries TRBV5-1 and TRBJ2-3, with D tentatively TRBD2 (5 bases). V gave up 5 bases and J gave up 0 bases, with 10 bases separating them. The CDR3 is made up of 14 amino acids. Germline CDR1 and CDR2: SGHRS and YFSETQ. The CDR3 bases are TGCGCCAGCAGTCTGGGCGGGAGCACAGATACGCAGTATTTT. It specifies CASSLGGSTDTQYF.

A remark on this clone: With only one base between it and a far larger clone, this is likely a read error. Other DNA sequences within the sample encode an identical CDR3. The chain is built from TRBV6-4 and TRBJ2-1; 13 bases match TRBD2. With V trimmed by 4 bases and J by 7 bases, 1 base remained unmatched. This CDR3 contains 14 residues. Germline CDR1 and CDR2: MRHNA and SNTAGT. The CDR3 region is CASSGLAGGNEQFF. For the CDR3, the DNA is TGTGCCAGCAGTGGACTAGCGGGAGGAAATGAGCAGTTCTTC.

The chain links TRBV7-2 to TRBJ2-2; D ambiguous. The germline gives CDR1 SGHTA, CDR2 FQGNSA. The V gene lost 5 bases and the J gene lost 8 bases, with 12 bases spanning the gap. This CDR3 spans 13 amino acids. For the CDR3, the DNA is TGTGCCAGCAGCCCCACATTTTCAGGGGAGCTGTTTTTT. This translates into CASSPTFSGELFF.

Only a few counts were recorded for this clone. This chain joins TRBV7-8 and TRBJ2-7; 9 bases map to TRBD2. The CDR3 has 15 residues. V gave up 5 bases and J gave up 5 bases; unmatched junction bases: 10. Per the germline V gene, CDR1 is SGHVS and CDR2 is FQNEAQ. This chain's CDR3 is CASSPKGLAGDEQYF. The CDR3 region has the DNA TGTGCCAGCAGCCCCAAGGGGTTAGCGGGAGACGAGCAGTACTTC.